This T cell receptor (beta chain) was sequenced during a study of blood T cell repertoires in COVID-19. The method was immunoSEQ multiplex PCR; TCRdb's version includes in-frame clones alone and lacks a portion of them. The data hold tens of thousands of clones, with around 88% observed a single time. Germline-derived CDR1 and CDR2 are LGHNA and YNFKEQ. This CDR3 has 19 amino acids. Trimming took off 0 bases at V and 1 base at J, with 18 bases between the two ends. This sequence originates from a woman older than 75 with active or convalescent COVID-19. V is TRBV4-2 and J is TRBJ2-2; the D gene is possibly TRBD2 (6 bases). Input material: peripheral blood. CDR3 coding DNA: TGTGCCAGCAGCCAAGATGGGGTAGGAGCGGGCCGGAACACCGGGGAGCTGTTTTTT. Translation gives CASSQDGVGAGRNTGELFF.